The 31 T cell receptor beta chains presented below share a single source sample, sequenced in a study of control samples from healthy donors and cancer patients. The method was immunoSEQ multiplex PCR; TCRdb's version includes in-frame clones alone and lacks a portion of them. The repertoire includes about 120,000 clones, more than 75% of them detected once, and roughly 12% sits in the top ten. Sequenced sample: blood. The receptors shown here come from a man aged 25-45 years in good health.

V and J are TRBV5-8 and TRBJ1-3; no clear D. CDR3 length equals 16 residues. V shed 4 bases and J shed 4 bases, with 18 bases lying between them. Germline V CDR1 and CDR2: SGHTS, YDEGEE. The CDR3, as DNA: TGTGCCAGCAGCCCCCCGGGCCTTTACTCCGGAAACACCATATATTTT. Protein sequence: CASSPPGLYSGNTIYF.

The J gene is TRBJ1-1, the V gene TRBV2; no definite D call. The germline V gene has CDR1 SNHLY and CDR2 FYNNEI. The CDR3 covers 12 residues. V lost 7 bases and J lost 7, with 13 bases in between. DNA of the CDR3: TGTGCCAGCAATCAGGAAACAGTTGAAGCTTTCTTT. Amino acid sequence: CASNQETVEAFF.

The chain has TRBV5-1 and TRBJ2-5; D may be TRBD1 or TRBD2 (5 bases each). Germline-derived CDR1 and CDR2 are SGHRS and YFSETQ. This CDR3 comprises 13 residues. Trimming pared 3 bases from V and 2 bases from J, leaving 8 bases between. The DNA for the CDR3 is TGCGCCAGCAGCTCGGGGCAGCAAGAGACCCAGTACTTC. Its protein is CASSSGQQETQYF. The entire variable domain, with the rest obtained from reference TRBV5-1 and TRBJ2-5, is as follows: KAGVTQTPRYLIKTRGQQVTLSCSPISGHRSVSWYQQTPGQGLQFLFEYFSETQRNKGNFPGRFSGRQFSNSRSEMNVSTLELGDSALYLCASSSGQQETQYFGPGTRLLVL.

As DNA, the CDR3 is TGTGCCACCAGGCGTGACACCGGGGAGCTGTTTTTT. Its protein product is CATRRDTGELFF. V and J are TRBV15 and TRBJ2-2, with D unclear. CDR1 and CDR2 from the germline V gene are LNHNV and YYDKDF (reference sequence). The V and J ends lost 6 bases and 3 bases respectively, with 5 bases between them. The CDR3 runs 12 residues.

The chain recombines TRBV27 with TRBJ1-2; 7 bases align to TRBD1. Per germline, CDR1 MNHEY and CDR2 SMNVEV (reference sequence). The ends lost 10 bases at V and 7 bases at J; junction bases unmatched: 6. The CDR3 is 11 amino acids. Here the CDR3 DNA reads TGTGCCACCCAGGGGGGACGTGGCTACACCTTC. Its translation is CATQGGRGYTF.

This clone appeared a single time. Here the CDR3 DNA reads TGTGCCAGCAGTTTAGCCACGATCTCTAGGGCTTTCTTT. This encodes CASSLATISRAFF. V usage is TRBV12-3 or TRBV12-4 and J usage is TRBJ1-1; the D is unclear. V lost 0 bases to trimming and J lost 11 bases, with 13 bases between them. The CDR3 contains 13 residues.

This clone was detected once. The DNA for the CDR3 is TGTGCCACCAGCAGAGATTTTCGGGGCTGGAACACTGAAGCTTTCTTT. Translating it yields CATSRDFRGWNTEAFF. This chain connects TRBV15 to TRBJ1-1; weak D call: TRBD1 (5 bases). CDR1 LNHNV and CDR2 YYDKDF come from the germline V gene (reference sequence). The CDR3 extends over 16 amino acids. Trimming removed 0 bases from V and 1 base from J, with 12 bases in between.

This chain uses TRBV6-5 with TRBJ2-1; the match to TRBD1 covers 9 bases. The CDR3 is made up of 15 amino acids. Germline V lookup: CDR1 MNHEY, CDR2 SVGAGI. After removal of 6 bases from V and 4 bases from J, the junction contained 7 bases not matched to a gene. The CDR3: CASRAGTGSYNEQFF. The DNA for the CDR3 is TGTGCCAGCAGAGCCGGGACAGGGTCGTACAATGAGCAGTTCTTC.

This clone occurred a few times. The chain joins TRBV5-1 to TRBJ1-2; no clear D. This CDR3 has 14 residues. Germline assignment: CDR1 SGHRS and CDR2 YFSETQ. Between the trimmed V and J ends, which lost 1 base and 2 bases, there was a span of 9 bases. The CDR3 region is CASSLNPANYGYTF. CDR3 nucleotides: TGCGCCAGCAGCTTGAATCCGGCGAACTATGGCTACACCTTC.

In DNA form, the CDR3 reads TGCGCCAGCAGCTTGAGCACCGGGACTCATACCTACGAGCAGTACTTC. Translating it yields CASSLSTGTHTYEQYF. The rearrangement uses TRBV5-1 and TRBJ2-7; perhaps TRBD2 as D (6 bases). The CDR3 sequence is 16 residues long. Germline V lookup: CDR1 SGHRS, CDR2 YFSETQ. Between the trimmed V and J ends, which lost 1 base and 2 bases, there was a span of 16 bases.

The CDR3 loop is CASSSGQGGNQPQHF. The CDR3 region has the DNA TGTGCCAGTAGTTCTGGACAGGGTGGCAATCAGCCCCAGCATTTT. The chain couples TRBV19 to TRBJ1-5, with 8 bases that match TRBD1. Germline CDR1 is LNHDA and CDR2 is SQIVND (reference sequence). Unmatched junction bases numbered 5, after V lost 5 bases and J lost 2 bases. The CDR3 is 15 amino acids.

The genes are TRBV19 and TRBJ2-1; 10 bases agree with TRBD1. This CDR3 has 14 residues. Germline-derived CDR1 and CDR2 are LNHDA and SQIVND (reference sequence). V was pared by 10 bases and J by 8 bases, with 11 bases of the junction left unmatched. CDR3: CATNPGQGIDEQFF. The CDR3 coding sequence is TGTGCCACCAACCCGGGACAGGGGATCGATGAGCAGTTCTTC. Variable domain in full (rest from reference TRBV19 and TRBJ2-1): DGGITQSPKYLFRKEGQNVTLSCEQNLNHDAMYWYRQDPGQGLRLIYYSQIVNDFQKGDIAEGYSVSREKKESFPLTVTSAQKNPTAFYLCATNPGQGIDEQFFGPGTRLTVL.

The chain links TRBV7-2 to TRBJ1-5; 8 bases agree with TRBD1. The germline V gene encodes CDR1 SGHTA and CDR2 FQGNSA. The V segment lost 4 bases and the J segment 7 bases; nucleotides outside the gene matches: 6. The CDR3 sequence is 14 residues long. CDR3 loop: CASSSTGVRQPQHF. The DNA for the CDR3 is TGTGCCAGCAGCTCGACAGGGGTTCGCCAGCCCCAGCATTTT.

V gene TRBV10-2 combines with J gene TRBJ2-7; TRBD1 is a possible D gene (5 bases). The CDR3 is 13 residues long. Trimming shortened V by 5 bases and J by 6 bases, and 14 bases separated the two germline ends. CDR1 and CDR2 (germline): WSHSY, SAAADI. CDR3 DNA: TGCGCCAGCAGTCAGGGCCCTGCTTTCGAGCAGTACTTC. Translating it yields CASSQGPAFEQYF.

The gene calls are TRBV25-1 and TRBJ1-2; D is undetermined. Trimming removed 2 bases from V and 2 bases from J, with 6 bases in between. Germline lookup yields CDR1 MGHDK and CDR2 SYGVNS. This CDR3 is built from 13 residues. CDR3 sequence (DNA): TGTGCCAGCAGTGAACTCGTCAACTATGGCTACACCTTC. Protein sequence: CASSELVNYGYTF.

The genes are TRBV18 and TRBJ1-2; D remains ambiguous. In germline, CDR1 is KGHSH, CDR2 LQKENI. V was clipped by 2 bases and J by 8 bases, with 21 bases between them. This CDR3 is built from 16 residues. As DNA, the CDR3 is TGTGCCAGCTCACCAATGGAGACTTCTAGATCAAACGGCTACACCTTC. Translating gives CASSPMETSRSNGYTF.

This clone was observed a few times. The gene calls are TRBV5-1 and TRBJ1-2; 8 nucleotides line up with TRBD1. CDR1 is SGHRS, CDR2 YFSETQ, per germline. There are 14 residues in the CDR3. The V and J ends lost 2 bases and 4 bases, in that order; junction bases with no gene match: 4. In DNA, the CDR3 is TGCGCCAGCAGCTTATTACAGGGGGGCTATGGCTACACCTTC. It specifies CASSLLQGGYGYTF.

The CDR3 DNA is TGTGCCAGCAGCCAAGATAGCGCGAGCGGGGATCTGACCCAGTACTTC. Translated, it gives CASSQDSASGDLTQYF. The chain uses TRBV3-1 (or the pseudogene TRBV3-2) and TRBJ2-5; 7 bases agree with TRBD2. V lost 0 bases, J lost 7 bases, and 11 bases stayed unmatched. Germline values: CDR1 LGHDT, CDR2 YNNKEL (reference sequence). The CDR3 is 16 residues long.

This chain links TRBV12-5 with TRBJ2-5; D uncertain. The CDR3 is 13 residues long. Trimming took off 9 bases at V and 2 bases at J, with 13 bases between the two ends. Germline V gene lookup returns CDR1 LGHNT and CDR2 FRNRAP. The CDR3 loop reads CASGPSGQETQYF. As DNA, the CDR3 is TGTGCTAGCGGACCGTCTGGGCAAGAGACCCAGTACTTC.

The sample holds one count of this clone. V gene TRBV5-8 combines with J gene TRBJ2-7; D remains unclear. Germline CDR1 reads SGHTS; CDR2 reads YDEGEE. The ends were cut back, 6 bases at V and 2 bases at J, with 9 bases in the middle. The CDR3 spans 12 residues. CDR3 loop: CASTPAAYEQYF. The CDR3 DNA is TGTGCCAGCACCCCAGCTGCCTACGAGCAGTACTTC. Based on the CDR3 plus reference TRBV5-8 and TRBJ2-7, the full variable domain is EAGVTQSPTHLIKTRGQQATLRCSPISGHTSVYWYQQALGLGLQFLLWYDEGEERNRGNFPPRFSGRQFPNYSSELNVNALELEDSALYLCASTPAAYEQYFGPGTRLTVT.

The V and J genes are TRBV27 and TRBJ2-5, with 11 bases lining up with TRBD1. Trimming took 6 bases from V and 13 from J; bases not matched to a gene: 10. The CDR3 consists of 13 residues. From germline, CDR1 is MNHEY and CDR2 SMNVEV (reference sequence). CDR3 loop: CASRPGQGVPGYF. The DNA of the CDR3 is TGTGCCAGCAGGCCGGGACAGGGGGTACCAGGGTACTTC.

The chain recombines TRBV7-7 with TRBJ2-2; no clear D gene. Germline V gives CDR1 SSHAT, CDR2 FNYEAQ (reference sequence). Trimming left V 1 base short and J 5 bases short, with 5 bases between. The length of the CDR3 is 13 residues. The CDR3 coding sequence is TGTGCCAGCAGCTTAGACGTAACCGGGGAGCTGTTTTTT. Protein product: CASSLDVTGELFF.

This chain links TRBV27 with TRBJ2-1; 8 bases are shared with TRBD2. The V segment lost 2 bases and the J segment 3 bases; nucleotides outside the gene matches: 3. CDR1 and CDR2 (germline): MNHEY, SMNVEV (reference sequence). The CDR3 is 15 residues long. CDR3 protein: CASSLLSGDYNEQFF. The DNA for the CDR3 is TGTGCCAGCAGTTTACTTAGCGGGGACTACAATGAGCAGTTCTTC.

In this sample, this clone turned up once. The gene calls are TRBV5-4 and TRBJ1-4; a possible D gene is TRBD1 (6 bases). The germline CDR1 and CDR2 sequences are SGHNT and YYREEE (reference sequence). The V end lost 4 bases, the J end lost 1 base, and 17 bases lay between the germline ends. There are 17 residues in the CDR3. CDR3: CASSPTGGPLTNEKLFF. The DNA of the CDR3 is TGTGCCAGCAGCCCCACGGGGGGGCCGTTAACTAATGAAAAACTGTTTTTT.

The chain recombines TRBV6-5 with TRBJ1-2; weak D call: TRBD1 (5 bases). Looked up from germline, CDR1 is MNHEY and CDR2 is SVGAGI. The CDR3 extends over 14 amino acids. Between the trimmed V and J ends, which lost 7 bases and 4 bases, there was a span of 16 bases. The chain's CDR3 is CASTLGDPRYGYTF. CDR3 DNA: TGTGCCAGCACTTTGGGGGACCCCCGCTATGGCTACACCTTC.

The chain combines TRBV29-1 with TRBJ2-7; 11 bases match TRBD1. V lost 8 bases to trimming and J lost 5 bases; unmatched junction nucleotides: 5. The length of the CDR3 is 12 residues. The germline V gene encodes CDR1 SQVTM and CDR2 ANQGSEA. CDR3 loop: CSFRTGGDEQYF. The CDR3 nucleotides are TGCAGCTTTAGGACAGGGGGCGACGAGCAGTACTTC.

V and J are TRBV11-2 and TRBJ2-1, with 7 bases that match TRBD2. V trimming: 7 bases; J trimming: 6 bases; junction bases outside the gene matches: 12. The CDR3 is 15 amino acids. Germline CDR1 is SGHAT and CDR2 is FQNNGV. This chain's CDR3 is CASTSDRGGVNEQFF. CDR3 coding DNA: TGTGCCAGCACCTCGGATAGGGGAGGGGTCAATGAGCAGTTCTTC.

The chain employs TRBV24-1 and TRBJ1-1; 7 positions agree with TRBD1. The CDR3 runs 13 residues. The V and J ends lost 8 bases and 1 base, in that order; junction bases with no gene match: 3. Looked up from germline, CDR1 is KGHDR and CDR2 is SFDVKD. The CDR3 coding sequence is TGTGCCACCATGGGGACAGCGAACACTGAAGCTTTCTTT. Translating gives CATMGTANTEAFF.

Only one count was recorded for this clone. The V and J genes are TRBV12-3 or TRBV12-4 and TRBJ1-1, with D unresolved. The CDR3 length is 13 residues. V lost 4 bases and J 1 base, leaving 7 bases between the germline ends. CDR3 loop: CASSWAANTEAFF. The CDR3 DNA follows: TGTGCCAGCAGTTGGGCCGCGAACACTGAAGCTTTCTTT.

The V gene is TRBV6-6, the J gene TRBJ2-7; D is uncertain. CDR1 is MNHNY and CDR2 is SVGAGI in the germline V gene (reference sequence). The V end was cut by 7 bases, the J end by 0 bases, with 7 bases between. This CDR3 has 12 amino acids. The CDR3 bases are TGTGCCAGCATGGATGGCTCCTACGAGCAGTACTTC. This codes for CASMDGSYEQYF.

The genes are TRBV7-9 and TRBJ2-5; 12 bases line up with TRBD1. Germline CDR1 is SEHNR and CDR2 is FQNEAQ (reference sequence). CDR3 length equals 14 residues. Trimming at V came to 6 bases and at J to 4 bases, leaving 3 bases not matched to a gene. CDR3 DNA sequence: TGTGCCAGCAGGGGACAGGGGGCCAGAGAGACCCAGTACTTC. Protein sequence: CASRGQGARETQYF.